These 22 T cell receptor beta chains share one sample of origin, sequenced in a study of cytomegalovirus exposure and HLA in healthy donors. 60 Vbeta and 13 Jbeta primers were used in PCR. Measured with immunoSEQ multiplex PCR; TCRdb has only the in-frame clones, and not every one. The data contain roughly 110,000 clones, just over 70% of them seen just once; the ten biggest clones take up about 0.84%. The sample taken for sequencing was PBMCs. These receptor sequences come from a boy younger than 18 in good health and CMV-seronegative.

The genes are TRBV19 and TRBJ2-2, with D perhaps matching TRBD1 (6 bases). There are 15 residues in the CDR3. V lost 5 bases, J lost 3 bases, and 13 bases lay in between. Germline values: CDR1 LNHDA, CDR2 SQIVND (reference sequence). The DNA of the CDR3 is TGTGCCAGTAGTGCAACAGGGTTTGACACCGGGGAGCTGTTTTTT. This translates into CASSATGFDTGELFF.

The chain links TRBV7-9 to TRBJ1-4; D gene uncertain. The germline V gene has CDR1 SEHNR and CDR2 FQNEAQ (reference sequence). This CDR3 is 13 amino acids long. V was trimmed by 3 bases and J by 8 bases, leaving 10 bases between them. The chain's CDR3 is CASSFPPGEKLFF. Here the CDR3 DNA reads TGTGCCAGCAGCTTTCCTCCGGGAGAAAAACTGTTTTTT.

The genes are TRBV7-2 and TRBJ1-3, with D hard to call. V shed 5 bases and J shed 2 bases, with 10 bases lying between them. Germline loops: CDR1 SGHTA, CDR2 FQGNSA. This CDR3 spans 14 amino acids. CDR3 amino acids: CASSTPGTGNTIYF. In DNA, the CDR3 is TGTGCCAGCAGCACCCCGGGTACTGGAAACACCATATATTTT.

The rearrangement uses TRBV11-2 and TRBJ1-1, with 9 nucleotides matching TRBD1. The CDR3 has 15 residues. Germline V gene lookup returns CDR1 SGHAT and CDR2 FQNNGV. V was pared by 5 bases and J by 5 bases, with 9 bases of the junction left unmatched. CDR3 loop: CASSRPGTGRTEAFF. The CDR3 nucleotides are TGTGCCAGCAGCCGGCCCGGGACAGGGAGGACTGAAGCTTTCTTT.

The CDR3 sequence is CASTGPSTDTQYF. The CDR3 nucleotides are TGTGCCAGTACAGGGCCTAGCACAGATACGCAGTATTTT. The genes are TRBV27 and TRBJ2-3, with D perhaps matching TRBD1 (6 bases). CDR1 is MNHEY, CDR2 SMNVEV, per germline (reference sequence). The V end was cut by 9 bases, the J end by 0 bases, with 10 bases between. The CDR3 is made up of 13 amino acids.

The chain uses TRBV6-9 and TRBJ2-7, with 10 bases that match TRBD1. The trim removed 5 bases at V and 0 bases at J, leaving 22 bases unmatched. CDR3 length: 21 residues. In germline, CDR1 is MNHGY, CDR2 SVAAGI. The CDR3 loop is CASSKTRQGAPFSLSSYEQYF. The CDR3, as DNA: TGTGCCAGCAGTAAGACCCGACAGGGGGCCCCCTTTAGCCTTAGCTCCTACGAGCAGTACTTC.

The chain employs TRBV9 and TRBJ1-4; the match to TRBD1 covers 7 bases. Trimming at V came to 4 bases and at J to 8 bases, leaving 11 bases not matched to a gene. CDR3 length: 15 residues. CDR1 and CDR2 from the germline V gene are SGDLS and YYNGEE. CDR3 nucleotide sequence: TGTGCCAGCAGCACTATGACAGGGTATGGAGAAAAACTGTTTTTT. Amino acids: CASSTMTGYGEKLFF.

The V gene is TRBV6-5, the J gene TRBJ2-7; 10 bases are shared with TRBD1. Germline V CDR1 and CDR2: MNHEY, SVGAGI. V lost 5 bases to trimming and J lost 6 bases; unmatched junction nucleotides: 10. The CDR3 is 15 amino acids. The CDR3 protein is CASSAGGTGVIEQYF. CDR3 nucleotide sequence: TGTGCCAGCAGTGCAGGAGGGACAGGGGTTATCGAGCAGTACTTC.

The chain links TRBV19 to TRBJ1-1, with 11 bases aligning to TRBD1. V dropped 5 bases and J dropped 4; count of bases not matched to a gene: 9. From germline, CDR1 is LNHDA and CDR2 SQIVND (reference sequence). The CDR3 runs 16 residues. The CDR3 DNA is TGTGCCAGTAGTGCAAGATCCGGGACAGGGGGCACTGAAGCTTTCTTT. This sequence encodes CASSARSGTGGTEAFF.

The chain is built from TRBV6-6 and TRBJ2-7; no definite D call. The V end was cut by 0 bases, the J end by 7 bases, with 16 bases between. Germline V gene sequence: CDR1 MNHNY, CDR2 SVGAGI (reference sequence). The CDR3 sequence is 15 residues long. CDR3 amino acids: CASSYSGGIRVEQYF. DNA of the CDR3: TGTGCCAGCAGTTACTCCGGCGGAATACGTGTGGAGCAGTACTTC.

The chain links TRBV25-1 to TRBJ2-7; tentatively, D is TRBD1 (5 bases). The V gene lost 3 bases and the J gene lost 6 bases, with 9 bases spanning the gap. Germline CDR1 and CDR2: MGHDK and SYGVNS. The CDR3 is 12 residues long. The CDR3 loop is CASSDRVSEQYF. The CDR3 DNA reads as TGTGCCAGCAGTGACAGGGTAAGCGAGCAGTACTTC.

The chain carries TRBV28 and TRBJ1-5; D may be TRBD1 (6 bases). Trimming took 3 bases from V and 9 from J, leaving 15 bases between them. The CDR3 covers 14 residues. The germline V gene encodes CDR1 MDHEN and CDR2 SYDVKM. CDR3 region: CASSFGGQGGPQHF. Here the CDR3 DNA reads TGTGCCAGCAGTTTTGGAGGACAAGGGGGGCCCCAGCATTTT.

A few counts support this clone. J is TRBJ1-1 and V is TRBV18; D gene uncertain. Per the germline V gene, CDR1 is KGHSH and CDR2 is LQKENI. The ends were cut back, 4 bases at V and 1 base at J, with 7 bases in the middle. This CDR3 is built from 13 residues. The CDR3 is CASSLEENTEAFF. The CDR3 DNA reads TGTGCCAGCTCACTTGAGGAGAACACTGAAGCTTTCTTT.

The chain recombines TRBV4-2 with TRBJ1-2; D perhaps matches TRBD1 (5 bases). Germline V gene sequence: CDR1 LGHNA, CDR2 YNFKEQ. The CDR3 runs 11 residues. Trimming removed 4 bases at V and 7 bases at J, with 7 bases between. CDR3 sequence reads: CASSPGGGYTF. The CDR3 nucleotides read TGTGCCAGCAGCCCCGGGGGTGGCTACACCTTC.

V is TRBV18 and J is TRBJ1-5; D unclear. CDR1 and CDR2 (germline): KGHSH, LQKENI. Trimming took 4 bases from V and 6 from J, leaving 7 bases between them. This CDR3 region has 12 residues. CDR3 region: CASSLRGQPQHF. The CDR3 DNA sequence: TGTGCCAGCTCACTAAGAGGTCAGCCCCAGCATTTT.

V is TRBV6-6 and J is TRBJ2-2, with TRBD1 as a possible D gene (5 bases). Trimming removed 7 bases at V and 3 bases at J, with 12 bases between. The length of the CDR3 is 14 residues. Looked up from germline, CDR1 is MNHNY and CDR2 is SVGAGI (reference sequence). The CDR3 DNA sequence: TGTGCCAGCATTCAGGAAGGGGACACCGGGGAGCTGTTTTTT. This encodes CASIQEGDTGELFF.

This clone showed up just a few times. The chain recombines TRBV28 with TRBJ1-1; D unresolved. Trimming removed 1 base from V and 3 bases from J, with 3 bases in between. Germline V lookup: CDR1 MDHEN, CDR2 SYDVKM. The CDR3 spans 12 residues. The CDR3 protein is CASSLSDTEAFF. The CDR3 DNA sequence: TGTGCCAGCAGTTTATCGGACACTGAAGCTTTCTTT. The complete variable domain, with remaining parts taken from reference TRBV28 and TRBJ1-1, reads DVKVTQSSRYLVKRTGEKVFLECVQDMDHENMFWYRQDPGLGLRLIYFSYDVKMKEKGDIPEGYSVSREKKERFSLILESASTNQTSMYLCASSLSDTEAFFGQGTRLTVV.

Only a few counts were recorded for this clone. The gene calls are TRBV28 and TRBJ2-1; D not resolved. From germline, CDR1 is MDHEN and CDR2 SYDVKM. CDR3 size: 14 residues. V was shortened by 3 bases and J by 0 bases, with 6 bases between the two germline ends. CDR3 coding DNA: TGTGCCAGCAGTTTGCTCGGCTCCTACAATGAGCAGTTCTTC. This codes for CASSLLGSYNEQFF.

About this clone: This CDR3 is missing its conserved last phenylalanine or tryptophan, likely due to a read error. V usage is TRBV2 and J usage is TRBJ2-6; unclear D gene. Germline CDR1 reads SNHLY; CDR2 reads FYNNEI. Trimming cost V 7 bases and J 0 bases, with 7 bases left between them. There are 14 residues in the CDR3. CDR3 protein: CASKGASGANVLTV. The CDR3 DNA reads TGTGCCAGCAAAGGAGCCTCTGGGGCCAACGTCCTGACTGTC.

This sequence joins TRBV5-1 and TRBJ1-1; 7 bases are shared with TRBD1. The germline V gene encodes CDR1 SGHRS and CDR2 YFSETQ. The V and J ends lost 0 bases and 7 bases, in that order; junction bases with no gene match: 3. CDR3 length: 13 residues. The CDR3 is CASSLGQGIEAFF. Here the CDR3 DNA reads TGCGCCAGCAGCTTGGGACAGGGAATTGAAGCTTTCTTT.

The chain is built from TRBV2 and TRBJ1-1, with unresolved D. Trimming shortened V by 3 bases and J by 1 base, and 6 bases separated the two germline ends. Germline loops: CDR1 SNHLY, CDR2 FYNNEI. The CDR3 contains 13 residues. The CDR3 reads CASSDSGNTEAFF. The CDR3 coding sequence is TGTGCCAGCAGTGACTCAGGGAACACTGAAGCTTTCTTT.

This chain joins TRBV7-9 and TRBJ2-1; TRBD2 matches 9 bases. The CDR3 sequence is 15 residues long. With 1 base clipped from V and 4 bases from J, the junction kept 2 bases outside the gene matches. Germline V gene data show CDR1 as SEHNR and CDR2 as FQNEAQ (reference sequence). CDR3 in DNA: TGTGCCAGCAGCTTAGGTAGCGGGAGTTACAATGAGCAGTTCTTC. It translates to CASSLGSGSYNEQFF.